Each of the 6 T cell receptor beta chains below was sequenced from the same sample in a study of regulatory T cells in long-lasting Graves disease. Combining iRepertoire HTBI primers with Arm-PCR of CDR3 regions, the authors built TCR beta libraries. TCRdb reanalysed the multiplex PCR reads using MiXCR and keeps one entry per CDR3 protein. The table has over 250,000 distinct CDR3 sequences, around a fifth seen once; the top ten hold roughly three fifths. Time point noted: persistent/refractory GD, antithyroid drugs over 5 years with positive TRAb. TCR sequences were obtained from RNA taken from PBMCs. Source: peripheral blood mononuclear cells (PBMCs), taken when the disease was refractory, from a patient treated with antithyroid drugs. All receptors derive from a female donor with Graves disease.

There are many counts of this clonotype. This chain links TRBV7-2 with TRBJ2-5; no clear D. The CDR3 sequence is 13 residues long. Germline values: CDR1 SGHTA, CDR2 FQGNSA. V was trimmed by 1 base and J by 3 bases, leaving 6 bases between them. As DNA, the CDR3 is TGTGCCAGCAGCTTAGGGCAGGAAGAGACCCAGTACTTC. Translating gives CASSLGQEETQYF.

This clonotype came up many times. The CDR3 DNA is TGTGCCAGCACTGGCCGTGAGAGCTCCTATAATTCACCCCTCCACTTT. Protein product: CASTGRESSYNSPLHF. This chain links TRBV2 with TRBJ1-6; D unclear. Deletions cut 7 bases from V and 0 bases from J, with 13 bases between. This CDR3 comprises 16 residues. CDR1 SNHLY and CDR2 FYNNEI come from the germline V gene.

This chain joins TRBV7-2 and TRBJ2-5; no definite D call. CDR3 length equals 14 residues. The germline V gene has CDR1 SGHTA and CDR2 FQGNSA. V lost 3 bases and J lost 9, with 17 bases in between. CDR3 bases: TGTGCCAGCAGCTTGGGGATGACGGAGTTGTCCCAGTACTTC. Translating it yields CASSLGMTELSQYF.

The CDR3 DNA reads as TGTGTCGTAAGTGGAGCTTTCTTT. Its translation is CVVSGAFF. The chain uses TRBV28 and TRBJ1-1, with unresolved D. Per germline, CDR1 MDHEN and CDR2 SYDVKM. There are 8 residues in the CDR3.

The chain uses TRBV7-3 and TRBJ1-1; TRBD1 agrees at 8 bases. J lost 7 bases, V lost 5 bases, and 6 bases had no gene match. The CDR3 has 13 amino acids. Per the germline V gene, CDR1 is SGHTA and CDR2 is FQGTGA. CDR3 sequence: CASSARQGLEAFF. The CDR3 DNA is TGTGCCAGCAGCGCCCGACAGGGGCTTGAAGCTTTCTTT. The complete variable domain, with remaining parts taken from reference TRBV7-3 and TRBJ1-1, reads GAGVSQTPSNKVTEKGKYVELRCDPISGHTALYWYRQSLGQGPEFLIYFQGTGAADDSGLPNDRFFAVRPEGSVSTLKIQRTERGDSAVYLCASSARQGLEAFFGQGTRLTVV.

This clonotype was seen at least ten times. This chain links TRBV28 with TRBJ2-7; no clear D. V lost 10 bases and J lost 5, with 12 bases in between. The CDR3 sequence is 11 residues long. From germline, CDR1 is MDHEN and CDR2 SYDVKM. CDR3 coding DNA: TGTGCCACACGGTTGGTTAACGAGCAGTACTTC. Translation gives CATRLVNEQYF.